This is a list of T cell receptor beta chains from one sample in a study of cytomegalovirus exposure and HLA in healthy donors. Profiling relied on immunoSEQ multiplex PCR, and the TCRdb table lists in-frame clones only, not all of them. The table lists roughly 140,000 clones, roughly 86% of them singletons. Material for sequencing was PBMCs. The origin of the receptors is a young man in good health and CMV-seropositive. The CDR3 runs from the conserved cysteine through the conserved F or W. The order of the fields is CDR3 length, V gene, J gene, D gene, clone size, CDR3 protein, CDR3 DNA. D genes are given only for firm matches. For some rows the clone size is stated as once, few or many, or as a class when expanded; others skip it.

length: 13
V: TRBV5-8
J: TRBJ2-1
D: .
size: .
CDR3: CASSPPGLGEQFF
DNA: TGTGCCAGCAGCCCTCCGGGTCTTGGTGAGCAGTTCTTC

length: 16
V: TRBV25-1
J: TRBJ2-1
D: TRBD2
size: .
CDR3: CASSDLSGGVRDEQFF
DNA: TGTGCCAGCAGTGACCTCAGCGGGGGAGTTAGGGATGAGCAGTTCTTC

length: 15
V: TRBV5-6
J: TRBJ1-1
D: TRBD1
size: .
CDR3: CASRHGQGGTTEAFF
DNA: TGTGCCAGCAGACATGGACAGGGCGGGACCACTGAAGCTTTCTTT

length: 15
V: TRBV5-4
J: TRBJ1-1
D: .
size: .
CDR3: CASSLETSRGTEAFF
DNA: TGTGCCAGCAGCTTGGAGACATCACGGGGCACTGAAGCTTTCTTT

length: 13
V: TRBV11-3
J: TRBJ1-3
D: .
size: once
CDR3: CASTPGGGNTIYF
DNA: TGTGCCAGCACCCCAGGTGGGGGAAACACCATATATTTT

length: 12
V: TRBV7-8
J: TRBJ1-1
D: .
size: .
CDR3: CASSLALREAFF
DNA: TGTGCCAGCAGCTTAGCATTGCGAGAAGCTTTCTTT

length: 18
V: TRBV11-3
J: TRBJ2-1
D: TRBD2
size: .
CDR3: CASSPSATSGSRYNEQFF
DNA: TGTGCCAGCAGCCCCTCGGCGACTAGCGGGAGTCGTTACAATGAGCAGTTCTTC

length: 15
V: TRBV2
J: TRBJ1-3
D: .
size: .
CDR3: CASSEAQGTGNTIYF
DNA: TGTGCCAGCAGTGAAGCTCAGGGGACTGGAAACACCATATATTTT

length: 15
V: TRBV7-9
J: TRBJ1-1
D: .
size: .
CDR3: CASSLFAYPNTEAFF
DNA: TGTGCCAGCAGCCTATTTGCCTACCCGAACACTGAAGCTTTCTTT

length: 17
V: TRBV5-1
J: TRBJ2-6
D: .
size: .
CDR3: CASSSGTLSSGANVLTF
DNA: TGCGCCAGCAGCTCCGGGACACTTAGCTCTGGGGCCAACGTCCTGACTTTC

length: 14
V: TRBV13
J: TRBJ2-3
D: TRBD1
size: .
CDR3: CASSPDRGRDTQYF
DNA: TGTGCCAGCAGCCCCGACAGGGGGCGGGATACGCAGTATTTT

length: 16
V: TRBV5-4
J: TRBJ2-5
D: TRBD1
size: .
CDR3: CASSPDGGQGGETQYF
DNA: TGTGCCAGCAGCCCGGACGGGGGACAGGGTGGCGAGACCCAGTACTTC

length: 14
V: TRBV27
J: TRBJ1-5
D: TRBD1
size: few
CDR3: CASSLIHRGQPQHF
DNA: TGTGCCAGCAGTTTAATACACAGGGGTCAGCCCCAGCATTTT

length: 14
V: TRBV7-9
J: TRBJ1-2
D: .
size: .
CDR3: CASSPGVGIYGYTF
DNA: TGTGCCAGCAGCCCAGGGGTAGGAATTTATGGCTACACCTTC

length: 13
V: TRBV30
J: TRBJ1-5
D: .
size: .
CDR3: CAWSLKGDQPQHF
DNA: TGTGCCTGGAGTCTCAAAGGGGATCAGCCCCAGCATTTT

length: 15
V: TRBV15
J: TRBJ1-2
D: .
size: few
CDR3: CATSSVTVANYGYTF
DNA: TGTGCCACCAGCAGTGTTACAGTAGCTAACTATGGCTACACCTTC

length: 13
V: TRBV18
J: TRBJ1-2
D: TRBD1
size: .
CDR3: CASSPGQDYGYTF
DNA: TGTGCCAGCTCACCTGGACAGGATTATGGCTACACCTTC

length: 14
V: TRBV30
J: TRBJ2-7
D: TRBD2
size: .
CDR3: CAWSPTRGGRAGYF
DNA: TGTGCCTGGAGTCCTACCCGTGGGGGGAGGGCCGGGTACTTC

length: 14
V: TRBV29-1
J: TRBJ2-7
D: TRBD2
size: .
CDR3: CSVVTSAPGYEQYF
DNA: TGCAGCGTTGTGACTAGCGCTCCAGGGTACGAGCAGTACTTC

length: 16
V: TRBV4-1
J: TRBJ2-3
D: TRBD2
size: .
CDR3: CASSQAGREKADTQYF
DNA: TGCGCCAGCAGCCAAGCGGGGCGGGAGAAAGCAGATACGCAGTATTTT

length: 14
V: TRBV6-5
J: TRBJ1-3
D: .
size: .
CDR3: CASSYAISGNTIYF
DNA: TGTGCCAGCAGTTACGCGATCTCTGGAAACACCATATATTTT

length: 13
V: TRBV18
J: TRBJ2-7
D: .
size: .
CDR3: CASSAGPPYEQYF
DNA: TGTGCCAGCTCAGCAGGCCCACCCTACGAGCAGTACTTC

length: 14
V: TRBV4-1
J: TRBJ2-7
D: .
size: .
CDR3: CASSHIRGTYEQYF
DNA: TGCGCCAGCAGCCACATAAGGGGGACCTACGAGCAGTACTTC

length: 13
V: TRBV7-9
J: TRBJ2-7
D: .
size: .
CDR3: CASSLDSPYEQYF
DNA: TGTGCCAGCAGCTTAGACAGCCCTTACGAGCAGTACTTC

length: 15
V: TRBV5-1
J: TRBJ1-4
D: .
size: once
CDR3: CASSSVGATNEKLFF
DNA: TGTGCCAGCAGCAGCGTAGGGGCGACTAATGAAAAACTGTTTTTT

length: 14
V: TRBV5-1
J: TRBJ1-1
D: .
size: .
CDR3: CASSLRRGNTEAFF
DNA: TGCGCCAGCAGCTTGCGCAGGGGGAACACTGAAGCTTTCTTT

length: 18
V: TRBV5-5
J: TRBJ2-7
D: TRBD2
size: .
CDR3: CASIPEGLAGVGVHEQYF
DNA: TGTGCCAGCATCCCGGAGGGACTAGCGGGAGTCGGTGTCCACGAGCAGTACTTC

length: 12
V: TRBV6-5
J: TRBJ2-7
D: .
size: .
CDR3: CASRSTDYEQYF
DNA: TGTGCCAGCAGATCGACAGACTACGAGCAGTACTTC

length: 15
V: TRBV9
J: TRBJ2-1
D: .
size: .
CDR3: CASSVAGAQYNEQFF
DNA: TGTGCCAGCAGCGTAGCGGGAGCCCAATACAATGAGCAGTTCTTC

length: 18
V: TRBV7-3
J: TRBJ2-7
D: TRBD2
size: .
CDR3: CASSAPGLAGFPDYEQYF
DNA: TGTGCCAGCAGCGCTCCGGGACTAGCGGGATTCCCCGACTACGAGCAGTACTTC

length: 13
V: TRBV28
J: TRBJ2-7
D: TRBD1
size: .
CDR3: CASSSMTGNEQYF
DNA: TGTGCCAGCAGTTCCATGACAGGGAACGAGCAGTACTTC

length: 14
V: TRBV7-9
J: TRBJ1-1
D: .
size: .
CDR3: CASSLGQVNTEAFF
DNA: TGTGCCAGCAGCTTAGGACAGGTCAACACTGAAGCTTTCTTT

length: 17
V: TRBV27
J: TRBJ2-1
D: TRBD2
size: once
CDR3: CASSLRAGGPFGNEQFF
DNA: TGTGCCAGCAGTTTACGGGCGGGAGGGCCTTTTGGGAATGAGCAGTTCTTC

length: 12
V: TRBV10-3
J: TRBJ2-1
D: .
size: once
CDR3: CAISRLENEQFF
DNA: TGTGCCATCAGCAGACTAGAGAATGAGCAGTTCTTC

length: 15
V: TRBV15
J: TRBJ1-2
D: TRBD1
size: few
CDR3: CATSSPNRGDYGYTF
DNA: TGTGCCACCAGCAGCCCCAACAGGGGAGACTATGGCTACACCTTC

length: 16
V: TRBV4-2
J: TRBJ2-3
D: .
size: .
CDR3: CASSQTAGYRTDTQYF
DNA: TGTGCCAGCAGCCAGACGGCGGGGTATAGGACAGATACGCAGTATTTT

length: 14
V: TRBV13
J: TRBJ1-2
D: TRBD1
size: .
CDR3: CASSPGTANYGYTF
DNA: TGTGCCAGCAGCCCAGGGACAGCTAACTATGGCTACACCTTC

length: 13
V: TRBV10-1
J: TRBJ1-2
D: .
size: .
CDR3: CASSEGENYGYTF
DNA: TGCGCCAGCAGTGAGGGAGAAAACTATGGCTACACCTTC

length: 16
V: TRBV5-1
J: TRBJ2-1
D: TRBD2
size: .
CDR3: CASSLGSSGGPREQFF
DNA: TGCGCCAGCAGCTTGGGTTCTAGCGGGGGCCCACGTGAGCAGTTCTTC